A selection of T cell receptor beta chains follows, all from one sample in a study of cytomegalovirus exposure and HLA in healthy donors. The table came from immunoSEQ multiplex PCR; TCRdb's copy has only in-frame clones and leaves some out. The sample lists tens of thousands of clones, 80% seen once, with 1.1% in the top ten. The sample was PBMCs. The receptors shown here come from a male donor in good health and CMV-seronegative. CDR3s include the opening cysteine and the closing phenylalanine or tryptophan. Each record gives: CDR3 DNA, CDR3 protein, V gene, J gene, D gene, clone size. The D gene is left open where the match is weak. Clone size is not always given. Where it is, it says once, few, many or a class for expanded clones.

TGTGCCAGCAGCCCGGCAGGGGCTAACACTGAAGCTTTCTTT	CASSPAGANTEAFF	TRBV7-6	TRBJ1-1	-	-
TGTGCCAGCAGCCCCGGACAGGGAGAGACCCAGTACTTC	CASSPGQGETQYF	TRBV5-4	TRBJ2-5	TRBD1	-
TGTGCCAGAAGCTCGACAGGGCCCCAGCATTTT	CARSSTGPQHF	TRBV5-3	TRBJ1-5	-	once
TGTGCCAGCAGCCACGGCGACAGATCTAGCACAGATACGCAGTATTTT	CASSHGDRSSTDTQYF	TRBV4-2	TRBJ2-3	-	-
TGTGCCAGCAGTTTCGCGGACAGGGGAGGGGGCTACACCTTC	CASSFADRGGGYTF	TRBV27	TRBJ1-2	TRBD1	-
TGTGCCAGTAGTGGCCTTAGCGCCACCGGGGAGCTGTTTTTT	CASSGLSATGELFF	TRBV19	TRBJ2-2	-	few
TGTGCCAGCAGCGTATCAGGGTCGAACTATGGCTACACCTTC	CASSVSGSNYGYTF	TRBV9	TRBJ1-2	-	-
TGCGCCAGCAGCTTAAGCGCCGGGGTTGGTGATGAAAAACTGTTTTTT	CASSLSAGVGDEKLFF	TRBV5-1	TRBJ1-4	-	few
TGTGCCAGCAGTGAATCCGGGTACGAGCAGTACTTC	CASSESGYEQYF	TRBV6-1	TRBJ2-7	-	-
TGTGCCAGCAGCCCTCGGTCGTCCTACGAGCAGTACTTC	CASSPRSSYEQYF	TRBV9	TRBJ2-7	-	few